One sample yielded the 24 T cell receptor beta chains listed below, sequenced in a study of beta chain features in type 1 diabetes. Study observations and caveats: In all four CD4+ subsets, TCRB CDR3 length was significantly, moderately reduced in type 1 diabetes.

No antigen has been identified for these receptors. The entirety of the isolated RNA underwent reverse transcription, so expressed TCRB transcripts were sequenced. The protocol was immunoSEQ multiplex PCR, while the TCRdb copy is restricted to in-frame clones and leaves out a portion. Among under 200,000 clones listed, around 8.3% were seen once. Sequenced material: central memory CD4+ T cells from blood. These receptor sequences come from a woman aged 18-29 years with type 1 diabetes.

The CDR3 DNA follows: TGTGCCAGCAGCTTAAACGAGGGTACGCAGTATTTT. It encodes CASSLNEGTQYF. This rearrangement joins TRBV7-9 to TRBJ2-3; maybe TRBD2 (5 bases). The CDR3 is made up of 12 amino acids. V was shortened by 2 bases and J by 8 bases, with 8 bases between the two germline ends. Germline CDR1 is SEHNR and CDR2 is FQNEAQ (reference sequence).

This clone was seen more than once but under ten times. This rearrangement joins TRBV4-3 to TRBJ2-3; D is possibly TRBD2 (6 bases). This CDR3 has 15 amino acids. Germline values: CDR1 LGHNA, CDR2 YSLEER. The V end was cut by 4 bases, the J end by 5 bases, with 16 bases between. The CDR3 DNA sequence: TGCGCCAGCAGCCGGACGGCGGAGGGAAGAGATACGCAGTATTTT. This translates into CASSRTAEGRDTQYF.

The sample holds a few counts of this clone. The V and J genes are TRBV11-2 and TRBJ2-2, with D possibly matching TRBD2 (6 bases). The V gene lost 0 bases and the J gene lost 5 bases, with 10 bases spanning the gap. Germline CDR1 is SGHAT and CDR2 is FQNNGV. This CDR3 is 15 amino acids long. The CDR3 is CASSLEASVTGELFF. The CDR3 nucleotides are TGTGCCAGCAGCTTAGAAGCTAGCGTTACCGGGGAGCTGTTTTTT.

The table lists this clone with a few counts. The chain couples TRBV11-2 to TRBJ1-6, with D hard to call. Germline V gives CDR1 SGHAT, CDR2 FQNNGV. CDR3 size: 18 residues. Trimming left V 7 bases short and J 0 bases short, with 19 bases between. The CDR3, as DNA: TGTGCCAGCACCCGGGAGGGAACTGAGAGCTCCTATAATTCACCCCTCCACTTT. Protein sequence: CASTREGTESSYNSPLHF. Full variable domain (remainder filled in from reference TRBV11-2 and TRBJ1-6): EAGVAQSPRYKIIEKRQSVAFWCNPISGHATLYWYQQILGQGPKLLIQFQNNGVVDDSQLPKDRFSAERLKGVDSTLKIQPAKLEDSAVYLCASTREGTESSYNSPLHFGNGTRLTVT.

This clone appeared a few times. The chain is built from TRBV30 and TRBJ1-2; no firm D call. CDR1 is GTSNPN, CDR2 SVGIG, per germline (reference sequence). CDR3 length equals 11 residues. V lost 0 bases, J lost 13 bases, and 12 bases lay in between. The CDR3, as DNA: TGTGCCTGGAGTGTTTCGTTGTTGTTCACCTTC. This translates into CAWSVSLLFTF. Full variable domain (rest looked up from reference TRBV30 and TRBJ1-2): SQTIHQWPATLVQPVGSPLSLECTVEGTSNPNLYWYRQAAGRGLQLLFYSVGIGQISSEVPQNLSASRPQDRQFILSSKKLLLSDSGFYLCAWSVSLLFTFGSGTRLTVV.

V is TRBV25-1 and J is TRBJ2-1; 7 bases fit TRBD2. V dropped 6 bases and J dropped 8; count of bases not matched to a gene: 13. The CDR3 sequence is 15 residues long. Germline CDR1 MGHDK, CDR2 SYGVNS. The CDR3 loop is CASSERAGEGYEQFF. In DNA, the CDR3 is TGTGCCAGCAGCGAACGGGCGGGAGAAGGCTATGAGCAGTTCTTC.

The chain has TRBV7-2 and TRBJ2-5; 9 bases are shared with TRBD1. J lost 3 bases, V lost 5 bases, and 4 bases had no gene match. The CDR3 totals 14 residues. The germline V gene has CDR1 SGHTA and CDR2 FQGNSA. CDR3 sequence reads: CASSPRQGEETQYF. CDR3 sequence (DNA): TGTGCCAGCAGCCCTCGACAGGGGGAAGAGACCCAGTACTTC.

The chain joins TRBV29-1 to TRBJ1-4; D might be TRBD1 (5 bases). The length of the CDR3 is 14 residues. Germline assignment: CDR1 SQVTM and CDR2 ANQGSEA. Between the trimmed V and J ends, which lost 0 bases and 7 bases, there was a span of 12 bases. The CDR3 DNA reads as TGCAGCGTTGAAGACTTTAGGACACCTGAAAAACTGTTTTTT. It is translated as CSVEDFRTPEKLFF.

This clone was observed a handful of times. The chain has TRBV4-2 and TRBJ2-4; D may be TRBD1 (6 bases). V was cut by 4 bases and J by 3 bases, with 13 bases left in between. CDR3 length equals 15 residues. Germline CDR1 and CDR2: LGHNA and YNFKEQ. The CDR3 nucleotides read TGTGCCAGCAGCCCGGAGGACAGCGGCAAAAACATTCAGTACTTC. It is translated as CASSPEDSGKNIQYF.

The chain has TRBV5-4 and TRBJ2-3; TRBD2 agrees at 14 bases. Trimming at V came to 4 bases and at J to 4 bases, leaving 5 bases not matched to a gene. This CDR3 is 16 amino acids long. Germline CDR1 and CDR2: SGHNT and YYREEE (reference sequence). CDR3 protein: CASSPRLAGGSDTQYF. The CDR3 DNA is TGTGCCAGCAGCCCAAGACTAGCGGGAGGGTCAGATACGCAGTATTTT. Based on the CDR3 plus reference TRBV5-4 and TRBJ2-3, the full variable domain is ETGVTQSPTHLIKTRGQQVTLRCSSQSGHNTVSWYQQALGQGPQFIFQYYREEENGRGNFPPRFSGLQFPNYSSELNVNALELDDSALYLCASSPRLAGGSDTQYFGPGTRLTVL.

V gene TRBV28 combines with J gene TRBJ1-2; TRBD1 agrees at 7 bases. Trimming at V came to 6 bases and at J to 2 bases, leaving 6 bases not matched to a gene. The CDR3 spans 14 residues. Germline lookup yields CDR1 MDHEN and CDR2 SYDVKM. Written as DNA, the CDR3 is TGTGCCAGCAGGGTGGGACAGAAGAACTATGGCTACACCTTC. Its protein product is CASRVGQKNYGYTF.

This clone has just a few counts. The chain couples TRBV7-2 to TRBJ2-7, with D perhaps TRBD2 (5 bases). V lost 4 bases, J lost 3 bases, and 10 bases lay in between. Germline CDR1 SGHTA, CDR2 FQGNSA. This CDR3 has 13 amino acids. This CDR3 reads CASSSLGGYEQYF. As DNA, the CDR3 is TGTGCCAGCAGCTCTCTAGGAGGCTACGAGCAGTACTTC.

The table lists this clone with a few counts. The J gene is TRBJ2-4, the V gene TRBV9; 9 bases align to TRBD2. The germline V gene has CDR1 SGDLS and CDR2 YYNGEE. V gave up 8 bases and J gave up 7 bases; unmatched junction bases: 7. The CDR3 is made up of 13 amino acids. DNA of the CDR3: TGTGCCAGACCTCTAAGCGGGGGGAACATTCAGTACTTC. This encodes CARPLSGGNIQYF.

This clone was recorded a few times. The chain combines TRBV5-1 with TRBJ2-3, with unresolved D. The germline gives CDR1 SGHRS, CDR2 YFSETQ. Deletions cut 3 bases from V and 2 bases from J, with 7 bases between. The CDR3 runs 13 residues. The CDR3, as DNA: TGCGCCAGCAGCTCCCAGTTCACAGATACGCAGTATTTT. Translation gives CASSSQFTDTQYF.

This rearrangement joins TRBV7-2 to TRBJ1-1; 8 bases align to TRBD1. The CDR3 covers 14 residues. The junction had 8 bases not matched to a gene; V was cut back by 5 bases and J by 6 bases. CDR1 is SGHTA, CDR2 FQGNSA, per germline. The CDR3: CASSTTQGAAEAFF. As DNA, the CDR3 is TGTGCCAGCAGCACAACCCAGGGGGCCGCTGAAGCTTTCTTT.

The chain has TRBV13 and TRBJ2-1; TRBD2 might be the D (6 bases). The CDR3 is 16 amino acids. V lost 6 bases, J lost 1 base, and 16 bases lay in between. In germline, CDR1 is PRHDT, CDR2 FYEKMQ (reference sequence). The CDR3 DNA reads as TGTGCCAGCAGTCCACCGGGACTGGCTTCCTACAATGAGCAGTTCTTC. This translates into CASSPPGLASYNEQFF.

The V call is TRBV7-2, the J call TRBJ2-7; 8 bases map to TRBD2. Germline assignment: CDR1 SGHTA and CDR2 FQGNSA. The CDR3 sequence is 15 residues long. V lost 1 base, J lost 6 bases, and 8 bases stayed unmatched. CDR3 amino acids: CASSLGGTRTLEQYF. CDR3 nucleotides: TGTGCCAGCAGCTTAGGGGGGACTAGAACCCTCGAGCAGTACTTC.

In its sample, this clone was seen a few times. The V gene is TRBV6-6, the J gene TRBJ1-1; D might be TRBD1 (6 bases). Germline V gene lookup returns CDR1 MNHNY and CDR2 SVGAGI (reference sequence). V lost 2 bases, J lost 12 bases, and 13 bases lay in between. The CDR3 has 12 amino acids. DNA for the CDR3: TGTGCCAGCAGTTACAAGGGGGGGATACCTTTCTTT. Its protein product is CASSYKGGIPFF.

This chain uses TRBV6-1 with TRBJ1-5; D not certain. V was shortened by 1 base and J by 0 bases, with 7 bases between the two germline ends. The germline CDR1 and CDR2 sequences are MNHNS and SASEGT. The CDR3 extends over 15 amino acids. The CDR3 region is CASSEGGVSNQPQHF. The CDR3 DNA sequence: TGTGCCAGCAGTGAAGGAGGAGTTAGCAATCAGCCCCAGCATTTT.

The J gene is TRBJ2-1, the V gene TRBV5-1, with 9 positions matching TRBD1. The CDR3 is 16 amino acids. Germline CDR1 reads SGHRS; CDR2 reads YFSETQ. J was trimmed by 7 bases and V by 3 bases; bases with no gene match: 11. CDR3 nucleotide sequence: TGCGCCAGCAGCTCGAGACGGACAGGGGAGGGGAATGAGCAGTTCTTC. Amino acid sequence: CASSSRRTGEGNEQFF.

In its sample, this clone was seen a few times. The chain combines TRBV19 with TRBJ1-2; possibly TRBD1 for D (6 bases). This CDR3 has 15 residues. Per germline, CDR1 LNHDA and CDR2 SQIVND (reference sequence). Deletions cut 3 bases from V and 4 bases from J, with 15 bases between. The CDR3 reads CASSIGVQGSYGYTF. DNA of the CDR3: TGTGCCAGTAGTATCGGTGTACAGGGATCCTATGGCTACACCTTC.

There are a few counts of this clone. The V call is TRBV29-1, the J call TRBJ2-1; 8 nucleotides line up with TRBD1. J gave up 6 bases and V 4 bases, and 14 bases lay outside the gene matches. CDR1 SQVTM and CDR2 ANQGSEA come from the germline V gene. This CDR3 has 16 amino acids. The CDR3 loop is CSVGFGVQGARNEQFF. Written as DNA, the CDR3 is TGCAGCGTTGGATTCGGCGTCCAGGGGGCGCGCAATGAGCAGTTCTTC.

This clone has more than one count but fewer than ten. This chain uses TRBV14 with TRBJ2-7; 7 bases map to TRBD1. CDR3 length equals 16 residues. Germline assignment: CDR1 SGHDN and CDR2 FVKESK. Unmatched junction bases numbered 13, after V lost 5 bases and J lost 3 bases. The CDR3 DNA reads TGTGCCAGCAGCAAAAATACAGGGGCTAAGTTCTACGAGCAGTACTTC. This encodes CASSKNTGAKFYEQYF.

V usage is TRBV2 and J usage is TRBJ1-6, with D possibly TRBD1 on 5 matching bases. V shed 7 bases and J shed 9 bases, with 13 bases lying between them. Germline V lookup: CDR1 SNHLY, CDR2 FYNNEI. The CDR3 is made up of 13 amino acids. The CDR3: CASTPVQGSPLHF. CDR3 bases: TGTGCCAGCACCCCCGTTCAGGGTTCACCCCTCCACTTT.